This T cell receptor (beta chain) was captured in a study of PD-L1 blockade in urothelial cancer. Looking at the study overall: In about 2014 therapy began: atezolizumab 1,200 mg intravenously every 3 weeks.

The sample's time point: peripheral blood 6 weeks after treatment start. Into every PCR, synthetic TCR analog templates were spiked. Produced via immunoSEQ multiplex PCR; TCRdb's table is partial and in-frame only. The sample records approximately 91,000 clones, over 65% being singletons. This CDR3 contains 15 residues. In germline, CDR1 is SGHDT, CDR2 YYEEEE. The germline V and J ends were trimmed by 1 base and 4 bases, with 9 bases remaining between them. The V call is TRBV5-6, the J call TRBJ2-6; D may be TRBD1 (5 bases). This clonotype was obtained from a man aged 65 to 79 with urothelial cancer. The starting material was PBMCs, obtained around atezolizumab (anti-PD-L1) treatment. The CDR3 nucleotides are TGTGCCAGCAGCTTGAGGGGATCAGGGGCCAACGTCCTGACTTTC. It encodes CASSLRGSGANVLTF.